The 17 T cell receptor beta chains below all came from one sample that was sequenced in a study of OX40 agonist ivuxolimab in advanced cancers. The assay was immunoSEQ multiplex PCR, and TCRdb's table has in-frame clones only and misses some. The sample has about 99,000 clones; roughly 95% are singletons. This specimen was CD4+ or CD8+ T cells sorted from blood, taken in a trial of the OX40 agonist ivuxolimab. These receptors originate from an adult with an advanced solid tumor such as melanoma, head and neck, liver or kidney cancer.

CDR3 bases: TGTGCCAGCAGGGCCGCAGGAGCCTACGAGCAGTACTTC. Residues: CASRAAGAYEQYF. This sequence joins TRBV7-2 and TRBJ2-7; D gene uncertain. Per germline, CDR1 SGHTA and CDR2 FQGNSA. This CDR3 contains 13 residues. Between the trimmed V and J ends, which lost 6 bases and 2 bases, there was a span of 11 bases.

The V and J genes are TRBV27 and TRBJ2-7; D possibly corresponds to TRBD2 (5 bases). This CDR3 comprises 13 residues. Trimming took 1 base from V and 5 from J, leaving 9 bases between them. Germline CDR1 is MNHEY and CDR2 is SMNVEV (reference sequence). The DNA for the CDR3 is TGTGCCAGCAGTTTATGGGCCGGGGACGAGCAGTACTTC. Translation: CASSLWAGDEQYF.

The chain joins TRBV28 to TRBJ2-5; the D call may be TRBD1 or TRBD2 (6 bases each). V was clipped by 4 bases and J by 2 bases, with 17 bases between them. CDR1 is MDHEN and CDR2 is SYDVKM in the germline V gene. This CDR3 comprises 16 residues. The CDR3 loop reads CASSSSRGLLQETQYF. The CDR3 region has the DNA TGTGCCAGCAGTTCGTCCCGGGGGCTATTACAAGAGACCCAGTACTTC.

The rearrangement joins TRBV15 to TRBJ2-5, with unresolved D. V was cut by 0 bases and J by 2 bases, with 7 bases left in between. Germline CDR1 is LNHNV and CDR2 is YYDKDF (reference sequence). This CDR3 has 14 residues. CDR3 coding DNA: TGTGCCACCAGCAGAGAGACTGAGCAAGAGACCCAGTACTTC. It yields the protein CATSRETEQETQYF.

The J gene is TRBJ2-2, the V gene TRBV15; TRBD2 is a possible D gene (7 bases). CDR3 length: 17 residues. The germline gives CDR1 LNHNV, CDR2 YYDKDF (reference sequence). Between the trimmed V and J ends, which lost 7 bases and 5 bases, there was a span of 23 bases. In nucleotides, the CDR3 is TGTGCCACCACCTTGGTGGGGGCGGGAGTGGGGACCGGGGAGCTGTTTTTT. It yields the protein CATTLVGAGVGTGELFF. Filled out from reference TRBV15 and TRBJ2-2, the complete variable domain reads DAMVIQNPRYQVTQFGKPVTLSCSQTLNHNVMYWYQQKSSQAPKLLFHYYDKDFNNEADTPDNFQSRRPNTSFCFLDIRSPGLGDTAMYLCATTLVGAGVGTGELFFGEGSRLTVL.

The chain recombines TRBV9 with TRBJ2-3; 12 bases match TRBD2. Germline V gene sequence: CDR1 SGDLS, CDR2 YYNGEE. The CDR3 has 15 amino acids. J was trimmed by 5 bases and V by 4 bases; bases with no gene match: 5. CDR3 loop: CASSSGLAGIDTQYF. In DNA, the CDR3 is TGTGCCAGCAGCTCCGGACTAGCGGGAATAGATACGCAGTATTTT.

CDR3: CASSQEGVGNQPQHF. As DNA, the CDR3 is TGCGCCAGCAGCCAAGAAGGGGTGGGAAATCAGCCCCAGCATTTT. The chain has TRBV4-1 and TRBJ1-5, with a weak D call TRBD1 (5 bases). Germline V CDR1 and CDR2: MGHRA, YSYEKL. V was shortened by 0 bases and J by 4 bases, with 10 bases between the two germline ends. This CDR3 has 15 amino acids.

This chain joins TRBV5-6 and TRBJ2-7, with 7 bases lining up with TRBD1. CDR1 and CDR2 from the germline V gene are SGHDT and YYEEEE. J lost 3 bases, V lost 0 bases, and 3 bases had no gene match. The CDR3 is made up of 14 amino acids. CDR3 residues: CASSLVQGVYEQYF. Written as DNA, the CDR3 is TGTGCCAGCAGCTTGGTTCAGGGGGTCTACGAGCAGTACTTC.

This chain joins TRBV7-9 and TRBJ2-1; D call uncertain. V was pared by 6 bases and J by 4 bases, with 7 bases between. This CDR3 comprises 12 residues. From germline, CDR1 is SEHNR and CDR2 FQNEAQ (reference sequence). The CDR3 loop reads CASSVAYNEQFF. The DNA for the CDR3 is TGTGCCAGCAGTGTCGCGTACAATGAGCAGTTCTTC.

V gene TRBV28 combines with J gene TRBJ1-5; no clear D. From germline, CDR1 is MDHEN and CDR2 SYDVKM. With 5 bases removed from V and 3 bases from J, the gap between germline ends came to 5 bases. CDR3 length equals 12 residues. CDR3 in DNA: TGTGCCAGCAGTCCCTACAATCAGCCCCAGCATTTT. Translating gives CASSPYNQPQHF.

This clone came up once. The chain carries TRBV6-6 and TRBJ2-2; 7 bases align to TRBD2. The CDR3 is made up of 15 amino acids. CDR1 is MNHNY, CDR2 SVGAGI, per germline (reference sequence). V lost 4 bases, J lost 5 bases, and 7 bases stayed unmatched. The CDR3 is CASSLSGTKTGELFF. As DNA, the CDR3 is TGTGCCAGCAGTTTATCCGGGACTAAGACCGGGGAGCTGTTTTTT.

The chain couples TRBV29-1 to TRBJ2-5; a weak D match, TRBD1 (5 bases). With 5 bases removed from V and 5 bases from J, the gap between germline ends came to 12 bases. The CDR3 spans 12 residues. From germline, CDR1 is SQVTM and CDR2 ANQGSEA. CDR3 residues: CSVTQEGETQYF. In DNA, the CDR3 is TGCAGCGTTACACAGGAAGGGGAGACCCAGTACTTC.

The rearrangement links TRBV27 to TRBJ2-2; either TRBD1 or TRBD2 may fit D (6 bases each). In germline, CDR1 is MNHEY, CDR2 SMNVEV (reference sequence). V lost 8 bases and J lost 3, with 13 bases in between. This CDR3 is 14 amino acids long. The CDR3 here is CASGGGKHTGELFF. As DNA, the CDR3 is TGTGCCAGCGGAGGGGGGAAACACACCGGGGAGCTGTTTTTT.

The chain carries TRBV6-6 and TRBJ2-7; possibly TRBD1 for D (6 bases). The CDR3 totals 13 residues. V was clipped by 6 bases and J by 1 base, with 10 bases between them. Germline CDR1 and CDR2: MNHNY and SVGAGI (reference sequence). CDR3 residues: CASSLGGSYEQYF. The CDR3 coding sequence is TGTGCCAGCAGCTTAGGGGGTTCCTACGAGCAGTACTTC.

The CDR3 region is CASSLVETTDTQYF. The CDR3 DNA reads as TGTGCCAGCAGCCTGGTGGAGACCACAGATACGCAGTATTTT. The chain has TRBV5-6 and TRBJ2-3; D not resolved. V lost 4 bases and J lost 2, with 11 bases in between. This CDR3 comprises 14 residues. Germline loops: CDR1 SGHDT, CDR2 YYEEEE.

The chain combines TRBV7-8 with TRBJ1-1, with D uncertain. This CDR3 has 13 amino acids. Germline V gene lookup returns CDR1 SGHVS and CDR2 FQNEAQ. V was shortened by 1 base and J by 1 base, with 4 bases between the two germline ends. For the CDR3, the DNA is TGTGCCAGCAGCTTAGAAGGGAACACTGAAGCTTTCTTT. Its protein product is CASSLEGNTEAFF.

The V call is TRBV7-6, the J call TRBJ2-1; D may be TRBD1 (5 bases). CDR1 SGHVS and CDR2 FNYEAQ come from the germline V gene. V gave up 4 bases and J gave up 4 bases, with 11 bases separating them. The CDR3 runs to 14 residues. Here the CDR3 DNA reads TGTGCCAGCAGCTCACTGGCAGGGTACAATGAGCAGTTCTTC. Translated: CASSSLAGYNEQFF.